Shown below are 2 T cell receptor beta chains from a single sample sequenced in a study of T cell repertoires in cytomegalovirus infection. TCRdb fed the reads into MiXCR, producing one record per CDR3 protein. The data contain hundreds of thousands of distinct CDR3 sequences, roughly 15% of them singletons. Sample: PBMCs. Every receptor here comes from a human donor in good health (CMV status not recorded). Some clones in this sample may be carry-over from other donors' samples.

The chain carries TRBV6-5 and TRBJ2-1, with TRBD2 identical over 9 bases. V lost 4 bases and J lost 0; bases outside the gene matches: 7. The CDR3 totals 17 residues. Germline CDR1 and CDR2: MNHEY and SVGAGI. The CDR3 spells CASSSQRGESSYNEQFF. The CDR3 DNA reads as TGTGCCAGCAGTTCACAGCGGGGGGAAAGCTCCTACAATGAGCAGTTCTTC.

The genes are TRBV20-1 and TRBJ1-4; tentatively, D is TRBD1 (6 bases). Trimming cost V 3 bases and J 4 bases, with 15 bases left between them. CDR3 size: 15 residues. CDR1 DFQATT and CDR2 SNEGSKA come from the germline V gene (reference sequence). The CDR3 DNA follows: TGCAGTGCTAGGGCTATACAGGGCCTTAATGAAAAACTGTTTTTT. This codes for CSARAIQGLNEKLFF.